This TCR beta chain stems from a study of T cells in tuberculosis. In the study overall: CD1B tetramers identified T cells specific for mycobacterial lipid GMM. Study-wide results and caveats: GMM-specific TCRs were nearer to active tuberculosis alpha repertoires, suggesting expansion.

The method was immunoSEQ multiplex PCR; TCRdb's version includes in-frame clones alone and lacks a portion of them. The profile shows 26,000 or so clones, around 89% of them singletons. Germline CDR1 and CDR2: MNHNS and SASEGT. Trimming cost V 4 bases and J 2 bases; bases outside gene matches: 13. This CDR3 spans 17 amino acids. Each donor contributed 85,000 to 100,000 T cells on average, unsorted. Of note for this clone: Its antigen is as yet unknown.

The source is a donor aged 10-35 years with latent tuberculosis or without tuberculosis infection. The V and J genes are TRBV6-1 and TRBJ2-7; 8 nucleotides match TRBD1. The sample taken for sequencing was PBMCs. CDR3 amino acids: CASSGSPETGVPYEQYF. CDR3 nucleotides: TGTGCCAGCAGTGGATCGCCCGAGACAGGGGTTCCCTACGAGCAGTACTTC.